This T cell receptor (beta chain) was found in a study of control samples from healthy donors and cancer patients. Generated by immunoSEQ multiplex PCR, the TCRdb table keeps only in-frame clones and is missing some. Among 85,000 to 95,000 clones listed, just over 90% were seen once. This CDR3 region has 16 residues. Germline loops: CDR1 MRHNA, CDR2 SNTAGT. The germline V and J ends were trimmed by 2 bases and 6 bases, with 17 bases remaining between them. Sequencing was performed on blood. This TCR was sampled from a woman in her thirties in good health. The chain joins TRBV6-4 to TRBJ2-1; D is perhaps TRBD2 (6 bases). The CDR3: CASSDGYGSRGNEQFF. CDR3 DNA sequence: TGTGCCAGCAGTGACGGATACGGGAGCCGAGGCAATGAGCAGTTCTTC.